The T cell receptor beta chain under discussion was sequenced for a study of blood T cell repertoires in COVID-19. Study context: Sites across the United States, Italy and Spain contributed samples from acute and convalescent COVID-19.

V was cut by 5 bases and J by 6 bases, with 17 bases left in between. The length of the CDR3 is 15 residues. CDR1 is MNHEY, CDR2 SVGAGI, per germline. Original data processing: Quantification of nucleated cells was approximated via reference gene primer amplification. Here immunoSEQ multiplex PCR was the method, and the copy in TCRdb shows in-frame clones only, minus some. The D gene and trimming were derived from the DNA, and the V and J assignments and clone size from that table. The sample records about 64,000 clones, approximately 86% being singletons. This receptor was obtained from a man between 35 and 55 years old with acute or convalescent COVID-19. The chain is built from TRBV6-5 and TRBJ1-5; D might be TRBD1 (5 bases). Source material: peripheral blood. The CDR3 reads CASSPRASGGQPQHF. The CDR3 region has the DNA TGTGCCAGCAGTCCTAGGGCGTCGGGGGGTCAGCCCCAGCATTTT.